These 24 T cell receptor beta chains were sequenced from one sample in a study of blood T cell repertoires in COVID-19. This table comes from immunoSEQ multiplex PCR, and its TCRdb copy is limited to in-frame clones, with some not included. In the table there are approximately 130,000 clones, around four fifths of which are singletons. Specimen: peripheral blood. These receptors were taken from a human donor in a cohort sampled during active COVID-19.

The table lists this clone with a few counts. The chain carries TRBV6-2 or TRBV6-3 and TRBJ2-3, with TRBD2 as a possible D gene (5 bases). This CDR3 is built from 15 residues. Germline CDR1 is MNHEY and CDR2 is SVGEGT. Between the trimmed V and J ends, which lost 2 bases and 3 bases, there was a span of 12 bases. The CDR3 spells CASSYTMVATDTQYF. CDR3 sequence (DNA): TGTGCCAGCAGTTACACCATGGTAGCGACAGATACGCAGTATTTT.

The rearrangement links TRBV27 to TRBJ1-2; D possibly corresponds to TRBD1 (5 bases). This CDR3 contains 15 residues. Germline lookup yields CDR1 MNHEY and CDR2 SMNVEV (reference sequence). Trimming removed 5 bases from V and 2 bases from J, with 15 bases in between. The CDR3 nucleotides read TGTGCCAGCAGTCCCCTACCGGGGGTCAACTATGGCTACACCTTC. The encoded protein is CASSPLPGVNYGYTF.

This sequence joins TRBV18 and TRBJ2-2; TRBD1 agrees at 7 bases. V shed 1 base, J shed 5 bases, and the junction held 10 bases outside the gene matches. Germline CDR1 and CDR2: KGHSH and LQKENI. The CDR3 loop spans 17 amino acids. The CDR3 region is CASSPLKGGDGTGELFF. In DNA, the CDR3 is TGTGCCAGCTCACCACTAAAAGGGGGCGACGGGACCGGGGAGCTGTTTTTT.

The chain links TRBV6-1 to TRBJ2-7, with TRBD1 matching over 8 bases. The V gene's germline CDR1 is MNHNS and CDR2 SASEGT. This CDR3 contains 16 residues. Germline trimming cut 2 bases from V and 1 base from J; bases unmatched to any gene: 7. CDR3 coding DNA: TGTGCCAGCAGTGAACCCCGGACAGGGATGTCCTACGAGCAGTACTTC. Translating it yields CASSEPRTGMSYEQYF.

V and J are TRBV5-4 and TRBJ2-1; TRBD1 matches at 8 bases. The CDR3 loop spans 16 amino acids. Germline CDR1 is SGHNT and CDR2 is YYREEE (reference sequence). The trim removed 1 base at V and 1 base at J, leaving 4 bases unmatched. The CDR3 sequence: CASSLWTGSSYNEQFF. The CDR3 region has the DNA TGTGCCAGCAGCTTGTGGACAGGGAGTTCCTACAATGAGCAGTTCTTC.

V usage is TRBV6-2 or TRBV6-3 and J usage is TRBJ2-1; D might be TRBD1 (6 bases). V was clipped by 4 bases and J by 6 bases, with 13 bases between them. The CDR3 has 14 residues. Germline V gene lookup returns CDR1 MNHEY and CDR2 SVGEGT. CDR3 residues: CASSFQGTGNEQFF. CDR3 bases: TGTGCCAGCAGTTTCCAGGGGACGGGCAATGAGCAGTTCTTC.

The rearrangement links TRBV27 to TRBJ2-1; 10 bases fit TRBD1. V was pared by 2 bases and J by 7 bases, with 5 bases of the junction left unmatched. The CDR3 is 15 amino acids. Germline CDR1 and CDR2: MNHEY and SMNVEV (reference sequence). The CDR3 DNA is TGTGCCAGCAGTTTACAAGGACAGGGGGTAAATGAGCAGTTCTTC. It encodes CASSLQGQGVNEQFF.

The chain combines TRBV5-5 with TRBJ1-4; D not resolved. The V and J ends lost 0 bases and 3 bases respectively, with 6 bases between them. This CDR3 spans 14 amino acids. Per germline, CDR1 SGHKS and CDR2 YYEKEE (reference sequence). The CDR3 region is CASSLGGPNEKLFF. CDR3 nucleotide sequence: TGTGCCAGCAGCTTGGGAGGGCCTAATGAAAAACTGTTTTTT.

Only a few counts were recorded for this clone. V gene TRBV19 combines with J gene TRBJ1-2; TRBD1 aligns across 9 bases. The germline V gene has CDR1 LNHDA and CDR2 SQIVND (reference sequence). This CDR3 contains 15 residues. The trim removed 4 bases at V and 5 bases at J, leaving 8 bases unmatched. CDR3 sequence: CASSTTDRGNYGYTF. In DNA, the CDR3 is TGTGCCAGTAGTACGACGGACAGGGGAAATTATGGCTACACCTTC.

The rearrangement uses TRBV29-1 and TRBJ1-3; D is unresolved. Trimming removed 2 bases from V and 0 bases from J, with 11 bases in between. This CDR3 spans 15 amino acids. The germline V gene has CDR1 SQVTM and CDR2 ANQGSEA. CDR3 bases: TGCAGCGTTGAAACAGCTCGAAGCTCTGGAAACACCATATATTTT. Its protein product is CSVETARSSGNTIYF.

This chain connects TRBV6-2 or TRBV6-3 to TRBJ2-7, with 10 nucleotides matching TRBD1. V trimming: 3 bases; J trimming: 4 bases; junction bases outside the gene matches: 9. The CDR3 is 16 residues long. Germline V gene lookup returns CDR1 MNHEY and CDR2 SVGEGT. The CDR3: CASSYLLPGQGYEQYF. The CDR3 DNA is TGTGCCAGCAGTTATCTCCTACCGGGACAGGGGTACGAGCAGTACTTC.

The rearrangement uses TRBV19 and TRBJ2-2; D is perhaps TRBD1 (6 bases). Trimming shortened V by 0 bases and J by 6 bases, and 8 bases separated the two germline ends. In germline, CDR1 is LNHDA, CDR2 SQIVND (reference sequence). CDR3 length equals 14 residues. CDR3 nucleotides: TGTGCCAGTAGTATAGACTACAGGGCCGGGGAGCTGTTTTTT. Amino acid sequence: CASSIDYRAGELFF.

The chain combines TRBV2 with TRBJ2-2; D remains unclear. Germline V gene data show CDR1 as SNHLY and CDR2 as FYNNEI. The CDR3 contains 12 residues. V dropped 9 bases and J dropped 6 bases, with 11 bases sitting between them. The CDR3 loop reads CASKESAGELFF. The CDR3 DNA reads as TGTGCCAGTAAAGAGTCCGCCGGGGAGCTGTTTTTT.

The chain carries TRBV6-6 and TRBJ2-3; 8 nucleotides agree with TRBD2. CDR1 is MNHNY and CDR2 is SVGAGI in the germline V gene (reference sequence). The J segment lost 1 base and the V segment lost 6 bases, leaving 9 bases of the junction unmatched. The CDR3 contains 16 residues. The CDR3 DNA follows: TGTGCCAGCAGACCGGGGGGGGTGTCAGGCACAGATACGCAGTATTTT. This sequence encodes CASRPGGVSGTDTQYF.

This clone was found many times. The CDR3 here is CASSLGGGSGANVLTF. The DNA for the CDR3 is TGTGCCAGCAGCTTAGGGGGCGGATCTGGGGCCAACGTCCTGACTTTC. The gene calls are TRBV11-1 and TRBJ2-6; D is possibly TRBD1 (5 bases). Germline CDR1 and CDR2: SGHAT and FQDESV (reference sequence). CDR3 length equals 16 residues. Trimming left V 1 base short and J 1 base short, with 8 bases between.

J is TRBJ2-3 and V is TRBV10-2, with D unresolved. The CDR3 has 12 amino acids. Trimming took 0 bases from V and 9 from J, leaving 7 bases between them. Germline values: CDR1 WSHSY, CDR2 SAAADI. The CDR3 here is CASSESTRTQYF. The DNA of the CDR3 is TGCGCCAGCAGTGAGTCGACGAGGACGCAGTATTTT.

Here the CDR3 reads CAGSGLSYEQYF. The CDR3, as DNA: TGTGCCGGATCAGGGCTTTCCTACGAGCAGTACTTC. The rearrangement links TRBV2 to TRBJ2-7; D might be TRBD1 (5 bases). The CDR3 contains 12 residues. Germline V lookup: CDR1 SNHLY, CDR2 FYNNEI. V lost 11 bases, J lost 1 base, and 12 bases lay in between.

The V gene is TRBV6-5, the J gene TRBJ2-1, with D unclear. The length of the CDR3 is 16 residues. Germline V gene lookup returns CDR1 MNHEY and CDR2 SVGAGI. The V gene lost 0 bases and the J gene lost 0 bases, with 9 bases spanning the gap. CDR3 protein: CASSYSAIHSYNEQFF. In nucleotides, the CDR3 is TGTGCCAGCAGTTACTCAGCAATCCACTCCTACAATGAGCAGTTCTTC.

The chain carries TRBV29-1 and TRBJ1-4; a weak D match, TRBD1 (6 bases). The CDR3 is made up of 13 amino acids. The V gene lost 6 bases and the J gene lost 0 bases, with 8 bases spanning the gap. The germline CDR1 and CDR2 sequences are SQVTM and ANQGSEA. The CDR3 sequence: CSVGQSTNEKLFF. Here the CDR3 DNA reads TGCAGCGTCGGACAGTCAACTAATGAAAAACTGTTTTTT.

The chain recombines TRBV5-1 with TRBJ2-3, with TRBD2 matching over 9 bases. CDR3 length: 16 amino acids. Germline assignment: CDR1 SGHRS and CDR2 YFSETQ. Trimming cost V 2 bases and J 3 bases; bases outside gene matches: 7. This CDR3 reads CASSFAGLAKTDTQYF. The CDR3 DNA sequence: TGCGCCAGCAGCTTCGCCGGACTAGCGAAGACAGATACGCAGTATTTT.

The CDR3 nucleotides read TGTGCCAGCAGAAGACAGGGGGCCGCTTTCTTT. This codes for CASRRQGAAFF. The rearrangement links TRBV12-3 or TRBV12-4 to TRBJ1-1, with 10 positions matching TRBD1. The junction had 3 bases not matched to a gene; V was cut back by 6 bases and J by 11 bases. CDR3 length equals 11 residues.

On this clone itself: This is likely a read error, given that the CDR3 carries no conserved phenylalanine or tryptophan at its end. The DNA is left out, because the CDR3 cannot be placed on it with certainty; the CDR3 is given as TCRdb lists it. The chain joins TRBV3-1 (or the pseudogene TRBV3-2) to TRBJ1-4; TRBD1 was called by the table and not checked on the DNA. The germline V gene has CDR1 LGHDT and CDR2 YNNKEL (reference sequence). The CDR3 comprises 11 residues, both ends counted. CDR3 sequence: CASSSRTGPTH.

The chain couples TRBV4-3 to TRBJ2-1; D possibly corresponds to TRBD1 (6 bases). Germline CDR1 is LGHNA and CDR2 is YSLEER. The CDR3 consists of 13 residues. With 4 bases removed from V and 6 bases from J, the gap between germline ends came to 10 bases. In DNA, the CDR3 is TGCGCCAGCAGCCTGACAGGTATCAATGAGCAGTTCTTC. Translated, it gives CASSLTGINEQFF.

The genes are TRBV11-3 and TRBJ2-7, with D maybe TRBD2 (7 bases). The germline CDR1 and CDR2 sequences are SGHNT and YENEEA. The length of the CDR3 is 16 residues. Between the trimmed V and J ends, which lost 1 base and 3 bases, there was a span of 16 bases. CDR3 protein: CASSLVSGGGHYEQYF. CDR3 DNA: TGTGCCAGCAGCTTAGTGTCGGGGGGCGGGCACTACGAGCAGTACTTC. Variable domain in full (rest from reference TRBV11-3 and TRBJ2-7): EAGVVQSPRYKIIEKKQPVAFWCNPISGHNTLYWYLQNLGQGPELLIRYENEEAVDDSQLPKDRFSAERLKGVDSTLKIQPAELGDSAVYLCASSLVSGGGHYEQYFGPGTRLTVT.